One sample yielded the 8 T cell receptor beta chains listed below, sequenced in a study of early T cells in non-severe SARS-CoV-2 infection. TCRdb recomputed calls from the 5' RACE reads with MiXCR, one row per CDR3 protein. The data show 50,000 to 70,000 distinct CDR3 sequences, with around 13% seen just once and 4.4% held by the top ten. The source material was whole blood. The receptors were gathered from an adult who was a healthcare worker with PCR-confirmed SARS-CoV-2 infection or an uninfected control (not recorded which).

This clonotype was counted a few times. The chain combines TRBV15 with TRBJ2-7; D is possibly TRBD2 (6 bases). V lost 8 bases and J 3 bases, leaving 17 bases between the germline ends. CDR1 LNHNV and CDR2 YYDKDF come from the germline V gene (reference sequence). This CDR3 is 14 amino acids long. The CDR3 DNA reads TGTGCCACCTCGCGCCGGGGGTCCAGCTACGAGCAGTACTTC. This codes for CATSRRGSSYEQYF. Full variable domain (remainder filled in from reference TRBV15 and TRBJ2-7): DAMVIQNPRYQVTQFGKPVTLSCSQTLNHNVMYWYQQKSSQAPKLLFHYYDKDFNNEADTPDNFQSRRPNTSFCFLDIRSPGLGDTAMYLCATSRRGSSYEQYFGPGTRLTVT.

This clonotype was seen at least ten times. The gene calls are TRBV9 and TRBJ2-7; no firm D call. V lost 0 bases and J lost 1, with 11 bases in between. Germline lookup yields CDR1 SGDLS and CDR2 YYNGEE. The CDR3 covers 15 residues. The CDR3 region has the DNA TGTGCCAGCAGCGTAGGTGGATCTGGTTCCTACGAGCAGTACTTC. Amino acids: CASSVGGSGSYEQYF. Combining the CDR3 with reference TRBV9 and TRBJ2-7 gives the whole variable domain DSGVTQTPKHLITATGQRVTLRCSPRSGDLSVYWYQQSLDQGLQFLIQYYNGEERAKGNILERFSAQQFPDLHSELNLSSLELGDSALYFCASSVGGSGSYEQYFGPGTRLTVT.

This clonotype was observed a few times. The rearrangement joins TRBV5-4 to TRBJ2-7; the D gene is possibly TRBD2 (6 bases). Germline lookup yields CDR1 SGHNT and CDR2 YYREEE (reference sequence). Trimming stripped 4 bases from V and 3 bases from J, with 17 bases between. CDR3 length: 15 residues. The chain's CDR3 is CASSAGGVKDYEQYF. In DNA form, the CDR3 reads TGTGCCAGCAGCGCCGGGGGAGTCAAAGACTACGAGCAGTACTTC.

Many counts were recorded for this clonotype. The chain couples TRBV12-3 or TRBV12-4 to TRBJ1-2; tentatively, D is TRBD1 (6 bases). Between the trimmed V and J ends, which lost 6 bases and 3 bases, there was a span of 11 bases. The CDR3 runs 13 residues. CDR3 region: CASSQGRDYGYTF. In nucleotides, the CDR3 is TGTGCCAGCAGCCAGGGGCGCGACTATGGCTACACCTTC.

This clonotype appeared a few times. This chain joins TRBV28 and TRBJ1-1; D is undetermined. Trimming removed 6 bases from V and 2 bases from J, with 10 bases in between. The CDR3 is 13 amino acids. Germline V gene sequence: CDR1 MDHEN, CDR2 SYDVKM. CDR3 loop: CASSLPFNTEAFF. The CDR3 DNA sequence: TGTGCCAGCAGCCTTCCTTTCAACACTGAAGCTTTCTTT.

This clonotype occurred many times. This chain uses TRBV12-3 or TRBV12-4 with TRBJ2-1, with 10 bases that match TRBD2. V shed 3 bases, J shed 5 bases, and the junction held 4 bases outside the gene matches. The CDR3 loop spans 15 amino acids. CDR3 nucleotide sequence: TGTGCCAGCAGTTTGGGGCTAGCGGGAGACAATGAGCAGTTCTTC. Translation: CASSLGLAGDNEQFF.

This clonotype appeared a few times. The chain is built from TRBV6-2 or TRBV6-3 and TRBJ2-7; D is possibly TRBD1 or TRBD2 (5 bases each). Germline lookup yields CDR1 MNHEY and CDR2 SVGEGT. The ends were cut back, 2 bases at V and 7 bases at J, with 21 bases in the middle. The CDR3 has 16 residues. CDR3 sequence (DNA): TGTGCCAGCAGTTACGGTACCGGGACGGACCTCTGGGAGCAGTACTTC. Translating gives CASSYGTGTDLWEQYF.

In this sample, this clonotype turned up a few times. The V gene is TRBV5-1, the J gene TRBJ1-5, with 10 bases lining up with TRBD1. The CDR3 covers 17 residues. The germline V gene has CDR1 SGHRS and CDR2 YFSETQ. Trimming at V came to 4 bases and at J to 5 bases, leaving 12 bases not matched to a gene. The DNA of the CDR3 is TGCGCCAGCAGCCACTACCCGACAGGGGGCGCGGATCAGCCCCAGCATTTT. Protein product: CASSHYPTGGADQPQHF.